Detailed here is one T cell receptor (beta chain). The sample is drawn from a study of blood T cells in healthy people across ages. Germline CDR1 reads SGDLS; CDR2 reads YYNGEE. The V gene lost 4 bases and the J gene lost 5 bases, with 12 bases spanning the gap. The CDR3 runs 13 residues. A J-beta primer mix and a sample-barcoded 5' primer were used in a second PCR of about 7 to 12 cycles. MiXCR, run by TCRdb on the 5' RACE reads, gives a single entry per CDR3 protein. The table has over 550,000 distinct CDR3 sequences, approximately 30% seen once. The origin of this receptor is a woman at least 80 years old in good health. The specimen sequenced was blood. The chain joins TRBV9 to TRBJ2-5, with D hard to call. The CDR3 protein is CASSTRPVETQYF. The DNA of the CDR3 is TGTGCCAGCAGCACCCGACCGGTTGAGACCCAGTACTTC.